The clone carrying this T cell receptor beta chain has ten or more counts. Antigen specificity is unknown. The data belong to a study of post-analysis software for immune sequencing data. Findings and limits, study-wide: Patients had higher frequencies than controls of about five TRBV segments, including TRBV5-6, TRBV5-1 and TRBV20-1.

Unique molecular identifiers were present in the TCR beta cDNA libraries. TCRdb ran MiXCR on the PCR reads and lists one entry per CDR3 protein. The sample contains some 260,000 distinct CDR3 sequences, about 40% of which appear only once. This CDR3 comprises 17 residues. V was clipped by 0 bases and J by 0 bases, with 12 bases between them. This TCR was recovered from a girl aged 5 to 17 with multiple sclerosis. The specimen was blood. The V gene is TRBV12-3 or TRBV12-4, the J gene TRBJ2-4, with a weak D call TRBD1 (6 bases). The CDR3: CASSLASQGRAKNIQYF. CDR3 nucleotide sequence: TGTGCCAGCAGTTTAGCCAGCCAGGGGCGAGCCAAAAACATTCAGTACTTC.